This TCR beta chain was profiled in a study of control samples from healthy donors and cancer patients. This table comes from immunoSEQ multiplex PCR, and its TCRdb copy is limited to in-frame clones, with some not included. Found here are some 94,000 clones, 85% to 90% of them singletons; the top ten hold about 8.6%. Per the germline V gene, CDR1 is KGHDR and CDR2 is SFDVKD. V was clipped by 2 bases and J by 4 bases; unmatched bases: 5. CDR3 length equals 16 residues. Material: PBMCs. The TCR comes from a woman between 45 and 60 years old with colorectal cancer. This chain links TRBV24-1 with TRBJ2-1, with 9 bases aligning to TRBD1. CDR3 amino acids: CATSDWGTGTYNEQFF. In DNA form, the CDR3 reads TGTGCCACCAGTGATTGGGGGACAGGGACGTACAATGAGCAGTTCTTC.